These 5 T cell receptor beta chains originate from one sample sequenced in a study of blood T cells in healthy people across ages. PCR was performed a second time for 7 to 11 cycles using a sample-barcoded 5' primer and a J-beta primer mix. TCRdb re-called the 5' RACE reads through MiXCR, storing one row per CDR3 protein. The sample carries some 900,000 distinct CDR3 sequences, around 30% recorded once. The sample taken for sequencing was blood. The source of these receptors is a woman over 75 in good health.

This clonotype appeared many times. This chain connects TRBV7-2 to TRBJ2-1; D is uncertain. Looked up from germline, CDR1 is SGHTA and CDR2 is FQGNSA. Trimming pared 5 bases from V and 4 bases from J, leaving 18 bases between. The CDR3 spans 16 residues. This CDR3 reads CASSPRVGPSYNEQFF. The CDR3 DNA is TGTGCCAGCAGCCCCCGGGTGGGTCCTTCTTACAATGAGCAGTTCTTC.

This clonotype has a count of ten or more. V gene TRBV27 combines with J gene TRBJ2-3, with 7 nucleotides matching TRBD2. Looked up from germline, CDR1 is MNHEY and CDR2 is SMNVEV (reference sequence). The trim removed 9 bases at V and 6 bases at J, leaving 9 bases unmatched. The CDR3 sequence is 13 residues long. For the CDR3, the DNA is TGTGCCAGTTCTTGGACTAGAGGGGATACGCAGTATTTT. Residues: CASSWTRGDTQYF.

The chain combines TRBV7-2 with TRBJ1-4, with TRBD1 matching 12 bases. The CDR3 covers 14 residues. The trim removed 8 bases at V and 10 bases at J, leaving 8 bases unmatched. CDR1 SGHTA and CDR2 FQGNSA come from the germline V gene. The CDR3 protein is CASGLGQGAGKLFF. The CDR3 nucleotides read TGTGCCAGCGGCCTGGGACAGGGGGCGGGAAAACTGTTTTTT.

This clonotype appeared many times. The J gene is TRBJ2-5, the V gene TRBV11-2, with 8 bases matching TRBD2. Germline loops: CDR1 SGHAT, CDR2 FQNNGV. This CDR3 has 14 amino acids. J lost 1 base, V lost 6 bases, and 4 bases had no gene match. In DNA form, the CDR3 reads TGTGCCAGCAGGTCGAGCGGGGGCCAAGAGACCCAGTACTTC. Protein sequence: CASRSSGGQETQYF.

The J gene is TRBJ2-3, the V gene TRBV12-3 or TRBV12-4; D is possibly TRBD2 (6 bases). V shed 5 bases and J shed 4 bases, with 16 bases lying between them. This CDR3 comprises 15 residues. The DNA of the CDR3 is TGTGCCAGCAGTGGAGGGAGAGGGAACGCAGATACGCAGTATTTT. This translates into CASSGGRGNADTQYF.